This T cell receptor (beta chain) came from a study of OX40 agonist ivuxolimab in advanced cancers. Study-wide results and caveats: A proportion of nonresponders additionally exhibited low normalized T-cell clonal expansion.

Assay used: immunoSEQ multiplex PCR; TCRdb lists only in-frame clones, some missing. This table holds tens of thousands of clones, more than 65% found once. Anyone with autoimmune disease history or systemic immunosuppression was excluded. Comment on this clone: Its antigen is not identified. Other nucleotide sequences in the sample specify the same CDR3.

The receptor's source is an adult with an advanced solid tumor such as melanoma, head and neck, liver or kidney cancer. The material sequenced was CD4+ or CD8+ T cells sorted from blood, taken in a trial of the OX40 agonist ivuxolimab.

CDR3: CASSQEGTGTEAFF. As DNA, the CDR3 is TGTGCCAGCAGCCAAGAGGGGACGGGGACTGAAGCTTTCTTT. The chain has TRBV4-2 and TRBJ1-1; the D gene is possibly TRBD1 (5 bases). Germline-derived CDR1 and CDR2 are LGHNA and YNFKEQ. Trimming removed 0 bases at V and 5 bases at J, with 10 bases between. CDR3 length: 14 residues.